This T cell receptor beta chain was sequenced during a study of blood T cell repertoires in COVID-19. As for the study in general: Sites in the United States, Italy and Spain provided acute and convalescent COVID-19 samples.

The ends lost 3 bases at V and 1 base at J; junction bases unmatched: 1. Germline CDR1 is SNHLY and CDR2 is FYNNEI. The CDR3 has 14 amino acids. How the authors handled the data: Reference gene primer amplification gave nucleated cell count estimates. Sequenced by immunoSEQ multiplex PCR; TCRdb stores in-frame clones only, minus some. V, J and clone size derive from that table, while D and trimming were established from the DNA sequence. The sample shows about 250,000 clones, 88% of them seen only once. The chain employs TRBV2 and TRBJ1-2; 8 nucleotides match TRBD1. This receptor was taken from a woman in her 30s with COVID-19, enrolled during active disease. The sequenced sample consisted of peripheral blood. The CDR3 DNA sequence: TGTGCCAGCAGTGACAGGGGGCGTAACTATGGCTACACCTTC. Residues: CASSDRGRNYGYTF.